Sequencing of this T cell receptor (beta chain) was carried out in a study of blood T cell repertoires in COVID-19. Trimming pared 1 base from V and 1 base from J, leaving 8 bases between. The CDR3 runs 15 residues. Looked up from germline, CDR1 is LNHDA and CDR2 is SQIVND (reference sequence). Profiling relied on immunoSEQ multiplex PCR, and the TCRdb table lists in-frame clones only, not all of them. The sample holds hundreds of thousands of clones, around 84% seen once. Sequenced material: peripheral blood. The V and J genes are TRBV19 and TRBJ1-5; unclear D gene. The receptor's source is a man aged 35 to 55 with acute or convalescent COVID-19. The CDR3 DNA reads as TGTGCCAGTAGTATAGGCGGCCCGAGCAATCAGCCCCAGCATTTT. Amino acid sequence: CASSIGGPSNQPQHF.